This entry lists 20 T cell receptor beta chains sequenced from one sample in a study of T cell responses to AZD1222 COVID-19 vaccine (dated by TCRdb to the early 2020s). Library preparation employed the immunoSEQ multiplex PCR assay. Here the immuneACCESS table is served through TCRdb, limited to in-frame sequences with V and J called. Missing clones are a known gap in these copies; in checked studies unresolved V genes cover under half, and the rest lacks a known reason. The sample data list some 49,000 clones, and 60% to 85% of these were observed just once. Jointly, the top ten make up approximately 7% of the sample. The sample's time point label, decoded: baseline before first vaccination. Sample: peripheral blood, taken on day 0 of AZD1222 vaccination. Source of these receptors: an adult in good health.

This sequence joins TRBV28 and TRBJ1-1; D unclear. From germline, CDR1 is MDHEN and CDR2 SYDVKM. The CDR3 contains 15 residues. V was pared by 3 bases and J by 0 bases, with 11 bases between. Here the CDR3 DNA reads TGTGCCAGCAGTTTGTCAGAACGCCTGAACACTGAAGCTTTCTTT. Protein product: CASSLSERLNTEAFF.

J is TRBJ1-4 and V is TRBV5-6, with a tentative D call TRBD1 (5 bases). Trimming stripped 6 bases from V and 4 bases from J, with 13 bases between. This CDR3 region has 14 residues. From germline, CDR1 is SGHDT and CDR2 YYEEEE. CDR3 coding DNA: TGTGCCAGCACCCAGGGCGGCTTTAATGAAAAACTGTTTTTT. Translation gives CASTQGGFNEKLFF.

Only one count was recorded for this clone. The chain has TRBV19 and TRBJ2-4; TRBD1 aligns across 10 bases. Germline CDR1 is LNHDA and CDR2 is SQIVND (reference sequence). The CDR3 loop spans 16 amino acids. The V and J ends lost 3 bases and 4 bases, in that order; junction bases with no gene match: 6. This CDR3 is CASSIGPGQGKNIQYF. DNA of the CDR3: TGTGCCAGTAGTATCGGACCGGGACAGGGGAAAAACATTCAGTACTTC.

The chain has TRBV27 and TRBJ2-4; no firm D call. CDR3 length equals 10 residues. V lost 9 bases to trimming and J lost 12 bases, with 12 bases between them. In germline, CDR1 is MNHEY, CDR2 SMNVEV (reference sequence). CDR3 amino acids: CARRFDCQYF. CDR3 coding DNA: TGTGCCAGGAGATTCGACTGTCAGTACTTC.

The V and J genes are TRBV3-1 (or the pseudogene TRBV3-2) and TRBJ2-3, with 9 bases lining up with TRBD2. Germline trimming cut 1 base from V and 0 bases from J; bases unmatched to any gene: 5. The CDR3 length is 17 residues. The V gene's germline CDR1 is LGHDT and CDR2 YNNKEL (reference sequence). The CDR3 DNA is TGTGCCAGCAGCCAAGGGTTTAGCGGGAGTAGCACAGATACGCAGTATTTT. Its protein product is CASSQGFSGSSTDTQYF.

This chain joins TRBV3-1 (or the pseudogene TRBV3-2) and TRBJ2-1; D is unclear. Trimming shortened V by 4 bases and J by 3 bases, and 7 bases separated the two germline ends. The CDR3 is made up of 13 amino acids. Germline V gene data show CDR1 as LGHDT and CDR2 as YNNKEL (reference sequence). The CDR3 loop reads CASSPINYNEQFF. The DNA for the CDR3 is TGTGCCAGCAGCCCAATAAACTACAATGAGCAGTTCTTC.

The V and J genes are TRBV7-2 and TRBJ2-7, with 9 bases aligning to TRBD2. This CDR3 region has 15 residues. Germline assignment: CDR1 SGHTA and CDR2 FQGNSA. V dropped 5 bases and J dropped 0; count of bases not matched to a gene: 5. The CDR3 DNA is TGTGCCAGCAGCATGACTAGCGGTAACTCCTACGAGCAGTACTTC. It codes for CASSMTSGNSYEQYF.

About this clone: Additional DNA sequences in this sample encode the identical CDR3. The chain uses TRBV4-1 and TRBJ1-6; D gene uncertain. The ends were cut back, 4 bases at V and 1 base at J, with 8 bases in the middle. CDR1 and CDR2 (germline): MGHRA, YSYEKL. This CDR3 spans 15 amino acids. For the CDR3, the DNA is TGCGCCAGCAGCCCCGGATCATCCTATAATTCACCCCTCCACTTT. Residues: CASSPGSSYNSPLHF.

The V gene is TRBV5-8, the J gene TRBJ2-3; 9 bases match TRBD2. CDR3 size: 16 residues. V dropped 1 base and J dropped 3; count of bases not matched to a gene: 6. The germline gives CDR1 SGHTS, CDR2 YDEGEE. CDR3 loop: CASSLLGLAGTDTQYF. CDR3 coding DNA: TGTGCCAGCAGCTTGTTGGGCCTAGCGGGGACAGATACGCAGTATTTT. Full variable domain (rest looked up from reference TRBV5-8 and TRBJ2-3): EAGVTQSPTHLIKTRGQQATLRCSPISGHTSVYWYQQALGLGLQFLLWYDEGEERNRGNFPPRFSGRQFPNYSSELNVNALELEDSALYLCASSLLGLAGTDTQYFGPGTRLTVL.

This clone was seen a handful of times. The chain joins TRBV3-1 (or the pseudogene TRBV3-2) to TRBJ2-2; TRBD2 matches 9 bases. The CDR3 runs 18 residues. With 4 bases clipped from V and 3 bases from J, the junction kept 12 bases outside the gene matches. Germline V lookup: CDR1 LGHDT, CDR2 YNNKEL (reference sequence). The CDR3: CASSPRGTAGGYTGELFF. The DNA for the CDR3 is TGTGCCAGCAGCCCTCGCGGTACCGCGGGAGGGTACACCGGGGAGCTGTTTTTT.

The rearrangement joins TRBV4-1 to TRBJ1-1; TRBD1 is a possible D gene (5 bases). CDR3 length: 14 residues. Trimming left V 5 bases short and J 5 bases short, with 15 bases between. CDR1 is MGHRA, CDR2 YSYEKL, per germline. CDR3 sequence: CASSKQEGWTEAFF. The CDR3 nucleotides are TGCGCCAGCAGCAAACAGGAAGGGTGGACTGAAGCTTTCTTT.

The chain is built from TRBV5-1 and TRBJ1-2; 7 positions agree with TRBD1. The germline V gene encodes CDR1 SGHRS and CDR2 YFSETQ. This CDR3 spans 13 amino acids. V shed 4 bases and J 4 bases; nucleotides not matched to a gene: 4. The DNA for the CDR3 is TGCGCCAGCAGCCAACAGGGGACCTATGGCTACACCTTC. As protein: CASSQQGTYGYTF.

This chain links TRBV2 with TRBJ1-2; TRBD1 agrees at 9 bases. With V trimmed by 4 bases and J by 7 bases, 7 bases remained unmatched. This CDR3 is 14 amino acids long. Germline assignment: CDR1 SNHLY and CDR2 FYNNEI. The CDR3 DNA reads as TGTGCCAGCAGTGGGGGACAGGGTGCGCCTGGCTACACCTTC. Residues: CASSGGQGAPGYTF.

The chain uses TRBV2 and TRBJ2-7, with no clear D. This CDR3 has 14 amino acids. Germline loops: CDR1 SNHLY, CDR2 FYNNEI. Trimming pared 0 bases from V and 2 bases from J, leaving 8 bases between. CDR3 sequence: CASSEAYATYEQYF. The CDR3 nucleotides read TGTGCCAGCAGTGAAGCGTATGCGACCTACGAGCAGTACTTC. The full variable domain, with the rest looked up from reference TRBV2 and TRBJ2-7, is EPEVTQTPSHQVTQMGQEVILRCVPISNHLYFYWYRQILGQKVEFLVSFYNNEISEKSEIFDDQFSVERPDGSNFTLKIRSTKLEDSAMYFCASSEAYATYEQYFGPGTRLTVT.

The rearrangement uses TRBV5-1 and TRBJ1-2; weak D call: TRBD1 (6 bases). CDR1 is SGHRS and CDR2 is YFSETQ in the germline V gene. V lost 4 bases and J 6 bases, leaving 7 bases between the germline ends. CDR3 length equals 11 residues. CDR3 sequence: CASSNRDGYTF. CDR3 DNA: TGCGCCAGCAGCAACAGGGATGGCTACACCTTC.

The chain couples TRBV6-1 to TRBJ1-2; possibly TRBD1 for D (5 bases). Trimming left V 3 bases short and J 5 bases short, with 10 bases between. Germline V gene sequence: CDR1 MNHNS, CDR2 SASEGT. The length of the CDR3 is 13 residues. The CDR3 nucleotides read TGTGCCAGCAGTGACGGGACTCCTTATGGCTACACCTTC. Translating gives CASSDGTPYGYTF.

The V call is TRBV6-6, the J call TRBJ1-1; D is unclear. Between the trimmed V and J ends, which lost 6 bases and 0 bases, there was a span of 8 bases. This CDR3 has 13 amino acids. Germline CDR1 and CDR2: MNHNY and SVGAGI (reference sequence). This CDR3 is CASRIGLNTEAFF. In DNA, the CDR3 is TGTGCCAGCAGGATCGGACTGAACACTGAAGCTTTCTTT.

This chain joins TRBV27 and TRBJ1-4; maybe TRBD1 (6 bases). V shed 6 bases and J shed 7 bases, with 12 bases lying between them. Germline loops: CDR1 MNHEY, CDR2 SMNVEV (reference sequence). The CDR3 has 13 amino acids. CDR3 nucleotide sequence: TGTGCCAGCAGACGGGGGGCTTTTGAAAAACTGTTTTTT. Protein product: CASRRGAFEKLFF.

This rearrangement joins TRBV7-3 to TRBJ1-1; D may be TRBD1 (6 bases). V lost 6 bases to trimming and J lost 1 base, with 9 bases between them. The CDR3 loop spans 13 amino acids. Germline assignment: CDR1 SGHTA and CDR2 FQGTGA. CDR3 coding DNA: TGTGCCAGCAGTGAGACAGGGAACACTGAAGCTTTCTTT. Its protein product is CASSETGNTEAFF.

The genes are TRBV10-3 and TRBJ2-5, with no clear D. This CDR3 is built from 12 residues. Trimming pared 2 bases from V and 5 bases from J, leaving 6 bases between. Germline-derived CDR1 and CDR2 are ENHRY and SYGVKD. Here the CDR3 reads CAISERGETQYF. The CDR3 DNA follows: TGTGCCATCAGTGAGCGTGGGGAGACCCAGTACTTC.